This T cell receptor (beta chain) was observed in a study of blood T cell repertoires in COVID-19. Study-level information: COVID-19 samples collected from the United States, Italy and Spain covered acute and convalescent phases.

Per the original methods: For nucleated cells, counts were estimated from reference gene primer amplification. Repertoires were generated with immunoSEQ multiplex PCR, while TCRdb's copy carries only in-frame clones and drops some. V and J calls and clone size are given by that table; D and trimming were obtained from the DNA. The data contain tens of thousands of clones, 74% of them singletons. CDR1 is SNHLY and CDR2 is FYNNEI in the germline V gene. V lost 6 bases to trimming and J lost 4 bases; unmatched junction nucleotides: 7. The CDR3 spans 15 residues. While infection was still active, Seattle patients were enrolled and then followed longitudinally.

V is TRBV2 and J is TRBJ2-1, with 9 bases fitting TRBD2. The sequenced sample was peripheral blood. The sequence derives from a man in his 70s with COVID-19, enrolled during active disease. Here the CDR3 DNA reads TGTGCCAGCAGGAAGGCGGGAGGGGTATACAATGAGCAGTTCTTC. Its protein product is CASRKAGGVYNEQFF.